This T cell receptor (beta chain) was identified in a study of pediatric ulcerative colitis. One to two pinch biopsies were taken from the rectum during colonoscopy. The survey-level immunoSEQ assay was used. Method: immunoSEQ multiplex PCR; TCRdb's copy keeps in-frame clones and lacks some. The sample lists 40,000 to 55,000 clones, about 79% occurring once. This CDR3 region has 13 residues. Trimming shortened V by 5 bases and J by 2 bases, and 6 bases separated the two germline ends. Germline CDR1 and CDR2: SSHAT and FNYEAQ (reference sequence). The clonotype comes from a girl under 18 with moderate ulcerative colitis. The specimen sequenced was gut tissue. V and J are TRBV7-7 and TRBJ2-2; weak D call: TRBD2 (5 bases). CDR3 sequence (DNA): TGTGCCAGCAGCACGGGAAACACCGGGGAGCTGTTTTTT. Protein sequence: CASSTGNTGELFF.